This TCR beta chain was captured in a study of blood T cell repertoires in COVID-19. As for the study in general: Sample material is recorded as cDNA or gDNA derived from T cells, B-cell-depleted T cells, or PBMCs.

There are 15 residues in the CDR3. Per the germline V gene, CDR1 is MDHEN and CDR2 is SYDVKM. Trimming removed 7 bases at V and 0 bases at J, with 15 bases between. In the original workflow: How many nucleated cells were present was estimated from reference gene primer amplification. Generated by immunoSEQ multiplex PCR, the TCRdb table keeps only in-frame clones and is missing some. From that table come the V and J calls and clone size; the DNA was used to work out D and trimming. The sample lists over 80,000 clones; about 88% were seen once. The chain has TRBV28 and TRBJ1-1, with D possibly matching TRBD1 (5 bases). The clonotype comes from a man aged 45-65 years with acute or convalescent COVID-19. The sequenced sample was peripheral blood. The CDR3 DNA is TGTGCCAGCAAGATTCTGGGGGGGGTGAACACTGAAGCTTTCTTT. Translating gives CASKILGGVNTEAFF. Together with reference TRBV28 and TRBJ1-1, the CDR3 gives the full variable domain: DVKVTQSSRYLVKRTGEKVFLECVQDMDHENMFWYRQDPGLGLRLIYFSYDVKMKEKGDIPEGYSVSREKKERFSLILESASTNQTSMYLCASKILGGVNTEAFFGQGTRLTVV.